The clone carrying this TCR beta chain occurred a few times. Its antigen remains unidentified. V lost 2 bases and J lost 2, with 4 bases in between. This CDR3 is built from 13 residues. Germline assignment: CDR1 MNHNS and CDR2 SASEGT. The investigators amplified TCR beta CDR3 regions from RNA transcripts. HTBI primers drove first-round RT-PCR of the TCR CDR3. TCRdb re-derived calls from the multiplex PCR reads in MiXCR, one entry per CDR3 protein. The table has around 570,000 distinct CDR3 sequences, 15% to 20% seen once. The data belong to a study of T cells in Graves' hyperthyroidism and ophthalmopathy. At the level of the study: Peripheral blood samples were taken at initial diagnosis, prior to any treatment.

Study-level points and caveats: Most expanded thyroid clonotypes above 0.001 recurred in blood. Stable hyperthyroidism was separated from ophthalmopathy by a model based on 13 V-J features. The model foresaw ophthalmopathy a median around 6.8 months prior to onset.

The chain uses TRBV6-1 and TRBJ1-3; D ambiguous. The sequenced material came from blood. This receptor was taken from a man aged 40-49 years with Graves' ophthalmopathy. CDR3 in DNA: TGTGCCAGCAGTGAAAACCCTGGAAACACCATATATTTT. Protein: CASSENPGNTIYF.